This T cell receptor (beta chain) was identified in a study of blood T cell repertoires in COVID-19. Study in general: Acute and convalescent COVID-19 samples came from the United States, Italy and Spain.

Sequenced by immunoSEQ multiplex PCR; TCRdb stores in-frame clones only, minus some. In the table there are approximately 100,000 clones, roughly 91% of which are singletons. Per germline, CDR1 SGHRS and CDR2 YFSETQ. This CDR3 comprises 13 residues. Trimming took 1 base from V and 4 from J, leaving 7 bases between them. The chain carries TRBV5-1 and TRBJ2-3; possibly TRBD1 for D (5 bases). The sequence derives from a human donor with acute or convalescent COVID-19. The donor label of this sample is uncertain. Sequencing used peripheral blood. Here the CDR3 reads CASSLLGADTQYF. The CDR3 DNA sequence: TGCGCCAGCAGCTTGTTAGGGGCAGATACGCAGTATTTT.